This T cell receptor beta chain was identified during a study of T cell repertoires in cytomegalovirus infection. Background on the study: Matching HLA type, along with CMV infection, was indicated by public TCR beta signatures.

CDR1 LGHDT and CDR2 YNNKEL come from the germline V gene (reference sequence). The V gene end was trimmed by 1 base and the J gene end by 0 bases; junction bases not matched to a gene: 17. This CDR3 comprises 20 residues. Study-level findings and limits: Summed frequency of public TCR beta families distinguished CMV carriers with the relevant HLA. The study found HLA-C-restricted CMV-specific TCR beta clonotypes dominating the ex vivo response.

To note about this clonotype: Antigen: not known.

TCRdb redid the calling of the reads with MiXCR, one entry per CDR3 protein. The repertoire holds about 920,000 distinct CDR3 sequences, with under 40% as singletons. The TCR comes from a human donor in good health (CMV status not recorded). Some clones in this sample may be carry-over from other donors' samples. The sequenced sample was cultured CD8+ T cells from PBMCs, obtained from culture after CMV antigen stimulation. This sequence joins TRBV3-1 and TRBJ2-7; 8 bases align to TRBD1. CDR3 sequence (DNA): TGTGCCAGCAGCCAAGTGCAGGGGGCCTCGAAAGGGCGATCCTCCTACGAGCAGTACTTC. This gives the protein CASSQVQGASKGRSSYEQYF.